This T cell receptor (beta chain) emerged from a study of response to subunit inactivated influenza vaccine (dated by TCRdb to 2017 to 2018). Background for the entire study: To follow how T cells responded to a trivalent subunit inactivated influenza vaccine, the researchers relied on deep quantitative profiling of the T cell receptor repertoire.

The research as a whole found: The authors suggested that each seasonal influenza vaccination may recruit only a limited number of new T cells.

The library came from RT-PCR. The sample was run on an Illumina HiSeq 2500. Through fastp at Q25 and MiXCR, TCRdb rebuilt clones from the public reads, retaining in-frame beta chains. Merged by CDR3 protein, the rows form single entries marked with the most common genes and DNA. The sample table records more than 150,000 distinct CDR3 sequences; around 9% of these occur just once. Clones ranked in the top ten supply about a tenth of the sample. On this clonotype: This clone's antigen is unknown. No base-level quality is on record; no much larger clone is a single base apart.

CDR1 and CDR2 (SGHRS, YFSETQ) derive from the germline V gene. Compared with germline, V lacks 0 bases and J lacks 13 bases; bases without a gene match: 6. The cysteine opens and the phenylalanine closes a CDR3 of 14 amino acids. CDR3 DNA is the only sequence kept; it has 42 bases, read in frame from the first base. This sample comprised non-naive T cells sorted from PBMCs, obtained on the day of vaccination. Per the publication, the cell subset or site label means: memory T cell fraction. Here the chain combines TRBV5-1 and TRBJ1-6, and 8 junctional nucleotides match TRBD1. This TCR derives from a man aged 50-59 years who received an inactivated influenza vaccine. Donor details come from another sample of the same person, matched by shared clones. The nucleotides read TGCGCCAGCAGCTTGGTGACAGGGGAAGATCCCCTCCACTTT. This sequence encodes CASSLVTGEDPLHF.